This is a list of T cell receptor beta chains from one sample in a study of post-analysis software for immune sequencing data. TCRdb reanalysed the PCR reads using MiXCR and keeps one entry per CDR3 protein. The sample holds some 160,000 distinct CDR3 sequences, around 36% seen once. This specimen consisted of blood, obtained after autologous hematopoietic stem cell transplantation. These receptors were collected from a girl aged 5-17 years with multiple sclerosis. Both conserved end residues are part of each CDR3. A D gene is named only where the DNA matches it firmly. Expanded clones get a size class; other rows say once, few or many, or leave the size out.

clone size,D gene,V gene,J gene,CDR3 DNA,CDR3 protein
.,.,TRBV28,TRBJ1-5,TGTGCCAGCAGCCAATTTGGGGGTCAGCCCCAGCATTTT,CASSQFGGQPQHF
.,.,TRBV20-1,TRBJ1-5,TGCAGTGCTAGAGTAGGGGTCAGCAATCAGCCCCAGCATTTT,CSARVGVSNQPQHF
.,.,TRBV20-1,TRBJ2-5,TGCAGTGCCCCTCCCGGGGCAACTGGGGCAGAGACCCAGTACTTC,CSAPPGATGAETQYF
.,.,TRBV2,TRBJ2-7,TGTGCCAGCAGCGAACTACAGGGCCTTACCTCCTACGAGCAGTACTTC,CASSELQGLTSYEQYF
.,.,TRBV27,TRBJ2-1,TGTGCCAGCAGCCTTAGCGGCCGAATAGATGAGCAGTTCTTC,CASSLSGRIDEQFF
few,.,TRBV20-1,TRBJ2-7,TGCAGTGCTAGAGATGCGCCAGGGGTCTCCTACGAGCAGTACTTC,CSARDAPGVSYEQYF
.,.,TRBV10-3,TRBJ2-5,TGTGCCACCGGGACAAGAACCCAAGAGACCCAGTACTTC,CATGTRTQETQYF
few,.,TRBV20-1,TRBJ2-7,TGCAGTGCCCAAGGGGGACCCCAACCCTACGAGCAGTACTTC,CSAQGGPQPYEQYF
.,.,TRBV6-1,TRBJ2-7,TGTGCCAGCAACTCTCCAGGACGTGCGTCCGAGCAGTACTTC,CASNSPGRASEQYF
few,TRBD1,TRBV2,TRBJ1-1,TGTGCCAGCAGTTCCAGGACAGGGATCGCTGAAGCTTTCTTT,CASSSRTGIAEAFF
.,.,TRBV6-1,TRBJ2-3,TGTGCCAGCAGTAGTGATTTTACAGATACGCAGTATTTT,CASSSDFTDTQYF
.,TRBD2,TRBV6-4,TRBJ2-1,TGTACCAGCACCGCACTAGCGGGAGAAGTCAATGAGCAGTTCTTC,CTSTALAGEVNEQFF
.,.,TRBV29-1,TRBJ2-3,TGCAGCGTCGCAGAGGGGGATACGCAGTATTTT,CSVAEGDTQYF
few,.,TRBV27,TRBJ2-1,TGTGCCAGCAGCGTAAGTAGCTCCTACAATGAGCAGTTCTTC,CASSVSSSYNEQFF
few,.,TRBV4-1,TRBJ1-1,TGCGCCAGCAGCCAAGATCCGGAGGGCCACACTGAAGCTTTCTTT,CASSQDPEGHTEAFF
.,TRBD1,TRBV5-1,TRBJ2-1,TGCGCCAGCAGCTTAATAGGGACAGGTAATGAGCAGTTCTTC,CASSLIGTGNEQFF
.,TRBD1,TRBV13,TRBJ2-3,TGTGCCAGCAGCCCCGGGGCCAACCGGGACAGCAACACAGATACGCAGTATTTT,CASSPGANRDSNTDTQYF
.,.,TRBV6-2/TRBV6-3,TRBJ1-1,TGTGCCAGCAGAACCACCTCGGACAGTCGAAACACTGAAGCTTTCTTT,CASRTTSDSRNTEAFF
few,TRBD1,TRBV7-2,TRBJ1-2,TGTGCCAGTAGTCTTGGACAGGAGGGGTATGGCTACACCTTC,CASSLGQEGYGYTF
.,.,TRBV5-1,TRBJ2-7,TGCGCCAGCAGCTCAAAATTGGGGAACCCCTACGAGCAGTACTTC,CASSSKLGNPYEQYF
few,TRBD1,TRBV5-1,TRBJ1-2,TGCGCCAGCAGCCTTACCGGGACAGGGCACTATGGCTACACCTTC,CASSLTGTGHYGYTF
once,.,TRBV7-2,TRBJ2-2,TGTGCCAGCAGCCCCCGGTCTCGACCACCCGGGGAGCTGTTTTTT,CASSPRSRPPGELFF
few,.,TRBV28,TRBJ1-1,TGTGCCAGCAGTCCGGAGGCAGGGCGAGCTGAAGCTTTCTTT,CASSPEAGRAEAFF
.,.,TRBV6-6,TRBJ1-1,TGTGCCAGCAGTTACGGGGCGGGCTTCATGAACACTGAAGCTTTCTTT,CASSYGAGFMNTEAFF
few,.,TRBV7-2,TRBJ1-6,TGTGCCAGCAGCTTAAGACCGCCGGGGGGTAATTCACCCCTCCACTTT,CASSLRPPGGNSPLHF
.,.,TRBV13,TRBJ2-5,TGTGCCTGCAGCTTAGTTAACCAAGAGACCCAGTACTTC,CACSLVNQETQYF
.,.,TRBV5-5,TRBJ2-3,TGTGCCAGCAGCTTGGGTGGCGGTCCCACAGATGCGCAGTATTTT,CASSLGGGPTDAQYF
many,.,TRBV29-1,TRBJ2-1,TGCAGCGTTGTGGAGCCACTCGCCGCTGAATACAATGAGCAGTTCTTC,CSVVEPLAAEYNEQFF